This T cell receptor beta chain is from a study of blood T cell repertoires in COVID-19. Study summary: PBMCs, B-cell-depleted T cells, or T cells were the source of the cDNA or gDNA that made up the material.

Germline V gene lookup returns CDR1 LNHDA and CDR2 SQIVND (reference sequence). This CDR3 spans 12 amino acids. Unmatched junction bases numbered 1, after V lost 7 bases and J lost 4 bases. Sequencing was performed with immunoSEQ multiplex PCR; in TCRdb, only in-frame clones are kept and a portion is missing. The sample records some 160,000 clones, roughly 93% being singletons. The sample consisted of peripheral blood. The sequence was obtained from a man aged 18 to 30 with acute or convalescent COVID-19. The rearrangement uses TRBV19 and TRBJ1-2; 9 nucleotides line up with TRBD1. The CDR3 DNA is TGTGCCAGTAAACAGGGGGCCTATGGCTACACCTTC. It yields the protein CASKQGAYGYTF.